The 26 T cell receptor beta chains given below trace back to one sample, sequenced in a study of T-cell reconstitution after alpha-beta-depleted transplantation in children. Unique molecular identifiers featured in how the TCRbeta library was prepared. TCRdb analysed the PCR reads with MiXCR anew, one entry per CDR3 protein. Of more than 85,000 distinct CDR3 sequences in the sample, about 6% are singletons; the top ten hold roughly 6.1%. Sequencing was performed on PBMCs, mostly from graft donor cells, taken 60 days after TCRalphabeta/CD19-depleted stem cell transplant. These receptors all come from a female patient younger than 10 who had a stem cell transplant for Fanconi anemia, so the T cells may come from the graft donor.

In this sample, this clonotype turned up many times. V is TRBV20-1 and J is TRBJ2-7, with D tentatively TRBD2 (6 bases). This CDR3 spans 12 amino acids. V was trimmed by 5 bases and J by 3 bases, leaving 11 bases between them. The germline CDR1 and CDR2 sequences are DFQATT and SNEGSKA (reference sequence). The DNA of the CDR3 is TGCAGTGCTCTTTCGGGAGACTACGAGCAGTACTTC. Amino acids: CSALSGDYEQYF.

This clonotype has a count of ten or more. The chain links TRBV27 to TRBJ2-1, with 10 bases lining up with TRBD2. Germline trimming cut 3 bases from V and 3 bases from J; bases unmatched to any gene: 8. Germline values: CDR1 MNHEY, CDR2 SMNVEV (reference sequence). The CDR3 has 17 residues. The CDR3 sequence: CASSFPPLAGDYNEQFF. The CDR3 DNA reads as TGTGCCAGCAGTTTCCCCCCTCTAGCGGGAGACTACAATGAGCAGTTCTTC.

The chain joins TRBV2 to TRBJ2-1; D might be TRBD1 (5 bases). Germline CDR1 reads SNHLY; CDR2 reads FYNNEI. Trimming left V 6 bases short and J 8 bases short, with 14 bases between. The CDR3 has 13 amino acids. The CDR3 sequence is CASSADQGDEQFF. The DNA for the CDR3 is TGTGCCAGCAGCGCTGACCAAGGGGATGAGCAGTTCTTC.

There are a few counts of this clonotype. The chain couples TRBV5-1 to TRBJ1-2; weak D call: TRBD1 (6 bases). The germline V and J ends were trimmed by 0 bases and 2 bases, with 11 bases remaining between them. The length of the CDR3 is 15 residues. CDR1 is SGHRS and CDR2 is YFSETQ in the germline V gene. The CDR3 sequence is CASSLVWQGNYGYTF. In nucleotides, the CDR3 is TGCGCCAGCAGCTTGGTTTGGCAGGGGAACTATGGCTACACCTTC.

Ten or more counts support this clonotype. The chain combines TRBV12-3 or TRBV12-4 with TRBJ1-6; TRBD1 matches at 10 bases. J gave up 10 bases and V 7 bases, and 7 bases lay outside the gene matches. The CDR3 spans 14 residues. CDR3 nucleotide sequence: TGTGCCAGCAAAGGGACAGGGGTGAGCTCACCCCTCCACTTT. As protein: CASKGTGVSSPLHF.

This clonotype showed up many times. Germline and junction disagree at one end, which may indicate a read error. The genes are TRBV20-1 and TRBJ1-2; no reliable D call. CDR3 length: 11 residues. Germline-derived CDR1 and CDR2 are DFQATT and SNEGSKA (reference sequence). Here the CDR3 DNA reads TGTAGTGCTAAACTAGGCTATGGCTACACCTTC. This translates into CSAKLGYGYTF.

This clonotype has just a few counts. The gene calls are TRBV7-2 and TRBJ2-5, with 10 bases lining up with TRBD2. CDR3 length: 17 residues. From germline, CDR1 is SGHTA and CDR2 FQGNSA. J lost 5 bases, V lost 7 bases, and 16 bases had no gene match. The DNA for the CDR3 is TGTGCCAGCACCCACAAACGTCTAGCGGGAGTCGGGGAGACCCAGTACTTC. This encodes CASTHKRLAGVGETQYF.

This clonotype was counted many times. The chain employs TRBV7-2 and TRBJ1-1; the D gene is possibly TRBD1 (6 bases). Between the trimmed V and J ends, which lost 0 bases and 12 bases, there was a span of 14 bases. Per germline, CDR1 SGHTA and CDR2 FQGNSA. The CDR3 runs 13 residues. The CDR3 DNA is TGTGCCAGCAGCTTAGCGCGGGCAGGGGAGACTTTCTTT. This sequence encodes CASSLARAGETFF.

There are many counts of this clonotype. The V gene is TRBV2, the J gene TRBJ2-1; 9 bases agree with TRBD2. CDR3 length: 15 residues. CDR1 and CDR2 (germline): SNHLY, FYNNEI. Unmatched junction bases numbered 3, after V lost 2 bases and J lost 4 bases. The CDR3 DNA reads as TGTGCCAGCAGTGAACAGCTAGCGGGGTACAATGAGCAGTTCTTC. Protein product: CASSEQLAGYNEQFF.

This clonotype occurred once. This chain links TRBV5-1 with TRBJ1-4; D is possibly TRBD1 (5 bases). The CDR3 sequence is 15 residues long. CDR1 is SGHRS and CDR2 is YFSETQ in the germline V gene. V was clipped by 0 bases and J by 5 bases, with 11 bases between them. This CDR3 is CASSLDDSYNEKLFF. Here the CDR3 DNA reads TGCGCCAGCAGCTTGGACGACAGTTACAATGAAAAACTGTTTTTT.

The table lists this clonotype with many counts. The CDR3 bases are TGTGCCACCAGTGAACAACTAGCGGGCACCTACAATGAGCAGTTCTTC. It translates to CATSEQLAGTYNEQFF. This chain connects TRBV24-1 to TRBJ2-1; 9 positions match TRBD2. The CDR3 has 16 amino acids. The V gene's germline CDR1 is KGHDR and CDR2 SFDVKD. The V gene end was trimmed by 4 bases and the J gene end by 2 bases; junction bases not matched to a gene: 5.

CDR3 loop: CSARDVRLAGEYNEQFF. In DNA, the CDR3 is TGCAGTGCTAGGGATGTCCGACTAGCGGGAGAGTACAATGAGCAGTTCTTC. V and J are TRBV20-1 and TRBJ2-1, with 12 nucleotides matching TRBD2. The germline CDR1 and CDR2 sequences are DFQATT and SNEGSKA (reference sequence). Trimming took 3 bases from V and 4 from J; bases not matched to a gene: 10. This CDR3 is 17 amino acids long.

This clonotype was picked up many times. The chain employs TRBV29-1 and TRBJ2-3; the D gene is possibly TRBD2 (6 bases). Per germline, CDR1 SQVTM and CDR2 ANQGSEA. CDR3 length: 14 residues. V lost 4 bases and J lost 2, with 13 bases in between. CDR3 in DNA: TGCAGCGTTGTAAGACTAGTCAACACAGATACGCAGTATTTT. Protein sequence: CSVVRLVNTDTQYF.

This clonotype was counted between two and nine times. The rearrangement uses TRBV10-1 and TRBJ2-3; TRBD1 or TRBD2 may be the D gene (6 bases each). Germline V gives CDR1 WNHNN, CDR2 SYGVQD (reference sequence). V was trimmed by 3 bases and J by 6 bases, leaving 16 bases between them. The CDR3 consists of 15 residues. This CDR3 reads CASSDPGAPRDTQYF. In DNA form, the CDR3 reads TGCGCCAGCAGTGATCCGGGGGCCCCGCGGGATACGCAGTATTTT.

The chain has TRBV5-5 and TRBJ1-4; TRBD1 agrees at 8 bases. The CDR3 length is 14 residues. V shed 4 bases, J shed 6 bases, and the junction held 5 bases outside the gene matches. The V gene's germline CDR1 is SGHKS and CDR2 YYEKEE (reference sequence). The CDR3 nucleotides are TGTGCCAGCAGCCCCGGACAGGGTTATGAAAAACTGTTTTTT. Its protein product is CASSPGQGYEKLFF.

The rearrangement links TRBV11-3 to TRBJ2-5; 7 bases match TRBD1. The CDR3 is 16 residues long. V was clipped by 0 bases and J by 5 bases; unmatched bases: 9. From germline, CDR1 is SGHNT and CDR2 YENEEA. The CDR3 DNA sequence: TGTGCCAGCAGCTTAGATCCAACAGGGGAAGGCGAGACCCAGTACTTC. This translates into CASSLDPTGEGETQYF.

This clonotype appeared a few times. The chain has TRBV18 and TRBJ2-4; 7 bases line up with TRBD2. Germline trimming cut 5 bases from V and 0 bases from J; bases unmatched to any gene: 4. CDR1 and CDR2 (germline): KGHSH, LQKENI. The CDR3 consists of 15 residues. The CDR3 loop is CASSRAGIAKNIQYF. The CDR3 DNA follows: TGTGCCAGCTCAAGAGCGGGGATAGCCAAAAACATTCAGTACTTC.

Ten or more counts support this clonotype. This rearrangement joins TRBV5-1 to TRBJ2-7, with 9 bases matching TRBD1. The CDR3 is made up of 15 amino acids. Losses at the gene ends were 4 bases for V and 1 base for J; bases not matched to a gene: 6. CDR1 SGHRS and CDR2 YFSETQ come from the germline V gene. CDR3 loop: CASSGRQGVSYEQYF. The CDR3 DNA sequence: TGCGCCAGCAGCGGGCGACAGGGGGTATCCTACGAGCAGTACTTC.

The table lists this clonotype with many counts. The CDR3 here is CASSFSDTWGGELFF. DNA for the CDR3: TGTGCCAGCAGTTTCAGCGACACCTGGGGCGGGGAGCTGTTTTTT. The chain joins TRBV12-3 or TRBV12-4 to TRBJ2-2; no reliable D call. The CDR3 extends over 15 amino acids. The ends were cut back, 3 bases at V and 7 bases at J, with 15 bases in the middle.

This chain uses TRBV20-1 with TRBJ2-1, with TRBD2 identical over 13 bases. CDR1 is DFQATT, CDR2 SNEGSKA, per germline (reference sequence). The CDR3 is made up of 12 amino acids. Germline trimming cut 7 bases from V and 6 bases from J; bases unmatched to any gene: 0. In DNA form, the CDR3 reads TGCAGTGGGACTAGCGGGAGCAATGAGCAGTTCTTC. Translation gives CSGTSGSNEQFF.

Many counts were recorded for this clonotype. The J gene is TRBJ1-2, the V gene TRBV5-1; D might be TRBD1 (6 bases). This CDR3 has 12 residues. Trimming pared 4 bases from V and 10 bases from J, leaving 14 bases between. CDR1 is SGHRS and CDR2 is YFSETQ in the germline V gene. For the CDR3, the DNA is TGCGCCAGCAGCAGGGACACCGGCTCCTACACCTTC. This sequence encodes CASSRDTGSYTF.

As for this clonotype: A read error is likely, as this CDR3 ends without the conserved phenylalanine or tryptophan. The chain has TRBV7-2 and TRBJ1-4, with a weak D call TRBD1 (6 bases). This CDR3 spans 15 amino acids. Germline CDR1 and CDR2: SGHTA and FQGNSA. Trimming cost V 3 bases and J 7 bases, with 15 bases left between them. The CDR3 DNA follows: TGTGCCAGCAGCTTCCAGGGGAATGTAGGTGAAAAACTGTTTCTT. As protein: CASSFQGNVGEKLFL.

This clonotype was seen repeatedly, ten times or more. The V and J genes are TRBV7-9 and TRBJ2-1; 11 bases are shared with TRBD2. Losses at the gene ends were 5 bases for V and 6 bases for J; bases not matched to a gene: 12. CDR3 length: 17 residues. Germline assignment: CDR1 SEHNR and CDR2 FQNEAQ (reference sequence). CDR3 loop: CASSDRLAGPSGNEQFF. Here the CDR3 DNA reads TGTGCCAGCAGCGACCGACTAGCGGGACCATCGGGCAATGAGCAGTTCTTC.

J is TRBJ1-5 and V is TRBV27; no definite D call. V was trimmed by 1 base and J by 1 base, leaving 11 bases between them. Germline V gene lookup returns CDR1 MNHEY and CDR2 SMNVEV (reference sequence). The CDR3 spans 16 residues. The CDR3 DNA is TGTGCCAGCAGTTTATGGCGGGGTGAAAGCAATCAGCCCCAGCATTTT. Translation gives CASSLWRGESNQPQHF.

This clonotype was recorded at least ten times. V usage is TRBV3-1 and J usage is TRBJ1-1; D call uncertain. V was shortened by 4 bases and J by 4 bases, with 10 bases between the two germline ends. This CDR3 is 13 amino acids long. The germline V gene has CDR1 LGHDT and CDR2 YNNKEL (reference sequence). The CDR3 here is CASSLAIGTEAFF. DNA of the CDR3: TGTGCCAGCAGCCTGGCGATCGGCACTGAAGCTTTCTTT.

This clonotype was detected ten times or more. The junction shows a germline mismatch at one end, possibly a read error. The rearrangement links TRBV12-3 or TRBV12-4 to TRBJ2-1; TRBD2 matches 12 bases. This CDR3 region has 15 residues. In DNA form, the CDR3 reads TGTGCCAGCAGCCCTAGCGGGGGGGCCTACAATGAGCACTTCTTC. This translates into CASSPSGGAYNEHFF.